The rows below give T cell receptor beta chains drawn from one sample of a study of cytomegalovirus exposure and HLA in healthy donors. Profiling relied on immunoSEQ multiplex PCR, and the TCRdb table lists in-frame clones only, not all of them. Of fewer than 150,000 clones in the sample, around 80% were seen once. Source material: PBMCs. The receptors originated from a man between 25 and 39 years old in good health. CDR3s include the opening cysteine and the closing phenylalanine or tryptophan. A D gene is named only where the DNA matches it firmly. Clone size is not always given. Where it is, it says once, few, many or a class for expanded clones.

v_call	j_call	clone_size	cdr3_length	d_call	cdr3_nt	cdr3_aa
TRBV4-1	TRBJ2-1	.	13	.	TGCGCCAGCAGCCAGAGAGACGGAGATGAGCAGTTCTTC	CASSQRDGDEQFF
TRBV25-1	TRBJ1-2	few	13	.	TGTGCCAGCAGTGCCGACAGATCATATGGCTACACCTTC	CASSADRSYGYTF
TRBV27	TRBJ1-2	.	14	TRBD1	TGTGCCAGCAGGAGACAGGGACAAGGGTATGGCTACACCTTC	CASRRQGQGYGYTF
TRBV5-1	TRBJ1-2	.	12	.	TGCGCCAGCAGCATAGACCAGGGGGGCTACACCTTC	CASSIDQGGYTF
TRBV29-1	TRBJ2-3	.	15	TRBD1	TGCAGCGTTGACGGAGGACAGGCAAGCACAGATACGCAGTATTTT	CSVDGGQASTDTQYF
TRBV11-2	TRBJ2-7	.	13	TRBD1	TGTGCCAGCAGCTCCACAGGGGGCAGCGAGCAGTACTTC	CASSSTGGSEQYF
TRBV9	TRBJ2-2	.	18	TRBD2	TGTGCCAGCAGCCTCATGCGTGTGGCGGGAGAAGGGACCGGGGAGCTGTTTTTT	CASSLMRVAGEGTGELFF
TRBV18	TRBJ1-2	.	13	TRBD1	TGTGCCAGCTCTTTGGGACAGCTCTATGGCTACACCTTC	CASSLGQLYGYTF
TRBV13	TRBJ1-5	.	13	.	TGTGCCAGCAGCGTCGGGGTAACCCAGCCCCAGCATTTT	CASSVGVTQPQHF
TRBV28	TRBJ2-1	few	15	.	TGTGCCAGCACCAGAAAGGGGGGGGCGGGTGGTGAGCAGTTCTTC	CASTRKGGAGGEQFF
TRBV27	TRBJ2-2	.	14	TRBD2	TGTGCCAGCCGGGGGGGGGCGGTGGCCGGGGAGCTGTTTTTT	CASRGGAVAGELFF
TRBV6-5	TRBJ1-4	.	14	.	TGTGCCAGCAGCAGCCCCGGACTTAATGAAAAACTGTTTTTT	CASSSPGLNEKLFF
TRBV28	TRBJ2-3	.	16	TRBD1	TGTGCCAGCAGTGTATATCTCGGACAGGGCACAGATACGCAGTATTTT	CASSVYLGQGTDTQYF
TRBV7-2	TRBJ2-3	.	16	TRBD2	TGTGCCAGCAGCTCCGGGGGGGCGGGAGGCTGGGGGGCGCAGTATTTT	CASSSGGAGGWGAQYF
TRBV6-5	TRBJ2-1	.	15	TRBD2	TGTGCCAGCAGTCTGGGACTAGCGGGCTACAATGAGCAGTTCTTC	CASSLGLAGYNEQFF
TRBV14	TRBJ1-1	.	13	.	TGTGCCAGCAGCCAAGATTACGGCACTGAAGCTTTCTTT	CASSQDYGTEAFF
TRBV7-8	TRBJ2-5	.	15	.	TGTGCCAGCACCCTCCCGGGCAGGGTGGGTGAGACCCAGTACTTC	CASTLPGRVGETQYF
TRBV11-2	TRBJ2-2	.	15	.	TGTGCCAGCCCGCGGGGACTGTTCAACACCGGGGAGCTGTTTTTT	CASPRGLFNTGELFF
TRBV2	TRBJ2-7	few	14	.	TGTGCCAGCGGGGCTGGCGGGGTCGCCTACGAGCAGTACTTC	CASGAGGVAYEQYF
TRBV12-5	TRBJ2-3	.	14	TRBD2	TGTGCTAGTGGGATTAGCGGGAGTGTAGATACGCAGTATTTT	CASGISGSVDTQYF
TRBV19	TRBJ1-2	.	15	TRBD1	TGTGCCATTAACTCTCCGGAAACAGGGGCCAATGGCTACACCTTC	CAINSPETGANGYTF
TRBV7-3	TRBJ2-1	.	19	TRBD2	TGTGCCAGCAGCCCGGTAGCGGGACCCGGCCCTGGCTCCTACAATGAGCAGTTCTTC	CASSPVAGPGPGSYNEQFF
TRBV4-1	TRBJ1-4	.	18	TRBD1	TGCGCCAGCAGCCACCGGGACAGGGGGCCTCGGACTAATGAAAAACTGTTTTTT	CASSHRDRGPRTNEKLFF
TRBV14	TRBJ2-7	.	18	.	TGTGCCAGCAGCCCTACGCCCCACTGGGACGGGAGTTTCAACGAGCAGTACTTC	CASSPTPHWDGSFNEQYF
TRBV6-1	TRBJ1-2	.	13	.	TGTGCCAGCAGTCCTGGACTAATCTATGGCTACACCTTC	CASSPGLIYGYTF
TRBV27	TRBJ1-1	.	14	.	TGTGCCAGCAGTTTGGGGTTGGGGGGCACTGAAGCTTTCTTT	CASSLGLGGTEAFF
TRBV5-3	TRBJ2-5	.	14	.	TGTGCCAGAAGCATCCGGACAGTCCAAGAGACCCAGTACTTC	CARSIRTVQETQYF
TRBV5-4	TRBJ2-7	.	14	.	TGTGCCAGCAGCTTGTCACAGCCCAACTACGAGCAGTACTTC	CASSLSQPNYEQYF
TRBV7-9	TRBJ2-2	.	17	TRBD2	TGTTCCAGCAGCTTCCTAGCGGGAGGGCGGAACACCGGGGAGCTGTTTTTT	CSSSFLAGGRNTGELFF
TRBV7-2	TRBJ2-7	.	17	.	TGTGCCAGCAGCTTAGGGGTGTTGGGACTCTGGTTAGGCGAGCAGTACTTC	CASSLGVLGLWLGEQYF
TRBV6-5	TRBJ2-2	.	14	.	TGTGCCAGCAGTTACCGTCGCAGCACCGGGGAGCTGTTTTTT	CASSYRRSTGELFF
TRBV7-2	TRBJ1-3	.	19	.	TGTGCCAGCAGCCCATTAACAGGCTTACTAACGAGCTCTGGAAACACCATATATTTT	CASSPLTGLLTSSGNTIYF